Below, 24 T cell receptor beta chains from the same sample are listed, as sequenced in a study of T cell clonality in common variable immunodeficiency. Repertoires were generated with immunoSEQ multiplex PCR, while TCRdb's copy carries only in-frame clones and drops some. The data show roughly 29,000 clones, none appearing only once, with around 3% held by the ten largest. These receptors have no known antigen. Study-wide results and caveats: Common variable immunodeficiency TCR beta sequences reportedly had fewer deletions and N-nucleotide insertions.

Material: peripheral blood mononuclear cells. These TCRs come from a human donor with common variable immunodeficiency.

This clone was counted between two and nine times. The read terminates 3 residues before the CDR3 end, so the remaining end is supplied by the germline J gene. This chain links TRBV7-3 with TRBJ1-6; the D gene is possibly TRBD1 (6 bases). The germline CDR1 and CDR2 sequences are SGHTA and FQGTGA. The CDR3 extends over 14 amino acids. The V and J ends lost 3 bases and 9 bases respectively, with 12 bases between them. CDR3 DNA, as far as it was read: TGTGCCAGCAGCTTCAGGGGAGGCGGTTCACCC. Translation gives CASSFRGGGSP. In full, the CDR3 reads CASSFRGGGSPLHF.

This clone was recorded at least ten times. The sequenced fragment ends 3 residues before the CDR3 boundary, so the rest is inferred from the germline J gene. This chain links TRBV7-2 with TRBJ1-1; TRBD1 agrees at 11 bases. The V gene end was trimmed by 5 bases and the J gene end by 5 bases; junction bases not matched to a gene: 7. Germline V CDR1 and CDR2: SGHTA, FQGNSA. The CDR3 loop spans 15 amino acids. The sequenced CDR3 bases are TGTGCCAGCAGCAAACCGGGACAGGGGGGTACTGAA. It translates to CASSKPGQGGTE. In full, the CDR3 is CASSKPGQGGTEAFF.

The DNA read from the CDR3 is TGTGCCAGCAGGGTTGGGGGCGGGTACGAG. It is translated as CASRVGGGYE. In full, the CDR3 reads CASRVGGGYEQYF. The chain combines TRBV7-2 with TRBJ2-7; tentative D call: TRBD1 (6 bases). The read terminates 3 residues ahead of where the CDR3 ends, so the germline J gene completes it. In germline, CDR1 is SGHTA, CDR2 FQGNSA. The V end lost 6 bases, the J end lost 4 bases, and 13 bases lay between the germline ends. CDR3 size: 13 residues.

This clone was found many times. CDR3 DNA (partial): TGTGCCAGCAGTCTTTTAGCGGGAGAGGCCACAGATACG. Its protein product is CASSLLAGEATDT. The complete CDR3 protein is CASSLLAGEATDTQYF. The gene calls are TRBV2 and TRBJ2-3; the match to TRBD2 covers 9 bases. The observed sequence ends 3 residues before the CDR3 terminus, with the missing tail filled in from the germline J gene. The J segment lost 2 bases and the V segment lost 5 bases, leaving 8 bases of the junction unmatched. Per germline, CDR1 SNHLY and CDR2 FYNNEI. This CDR3 has 16 amino acids.

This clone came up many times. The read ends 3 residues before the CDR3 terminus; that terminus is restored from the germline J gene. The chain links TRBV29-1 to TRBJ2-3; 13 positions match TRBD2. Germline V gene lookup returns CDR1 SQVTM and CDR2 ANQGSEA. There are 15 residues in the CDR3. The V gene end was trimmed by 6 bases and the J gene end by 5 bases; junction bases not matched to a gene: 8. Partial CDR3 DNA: TGCAGCGTCCTACGGACTAGCGGGAGCTTAGATACG. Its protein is CSVLRTSGSLDT. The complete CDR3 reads CSVLRTSGSLDTQYF.

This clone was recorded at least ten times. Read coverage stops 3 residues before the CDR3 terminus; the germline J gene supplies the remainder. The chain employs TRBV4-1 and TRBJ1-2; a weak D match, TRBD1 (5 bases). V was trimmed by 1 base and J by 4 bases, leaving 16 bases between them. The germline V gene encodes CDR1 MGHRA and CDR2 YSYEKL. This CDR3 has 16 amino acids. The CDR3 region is CASSQVSGGPSYGYTF. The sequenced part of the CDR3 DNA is TGCGCCAGCAGCCAAGTGTCGGGGGGTCCCTCCTATGGC.

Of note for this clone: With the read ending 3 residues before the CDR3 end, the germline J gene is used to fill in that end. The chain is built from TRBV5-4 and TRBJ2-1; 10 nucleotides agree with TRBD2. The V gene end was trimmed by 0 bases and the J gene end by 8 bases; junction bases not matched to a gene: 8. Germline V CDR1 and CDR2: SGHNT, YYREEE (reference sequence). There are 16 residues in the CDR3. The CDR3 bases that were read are TGTGCCAGCAGCTTGGCCGTCGCTAGCGGGAGCCATGAG. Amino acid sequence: CASSLAVASGSHE. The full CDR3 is CASSLAVASGSHEQFF.

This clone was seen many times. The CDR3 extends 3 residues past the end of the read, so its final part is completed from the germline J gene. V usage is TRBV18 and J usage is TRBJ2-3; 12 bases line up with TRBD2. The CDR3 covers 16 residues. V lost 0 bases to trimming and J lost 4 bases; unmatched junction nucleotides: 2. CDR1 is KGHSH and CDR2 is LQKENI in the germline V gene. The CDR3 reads CASSPPGLAGADTQYF. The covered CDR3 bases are TGTGCCAGCTCACCACCGGGACTAGCGGGTGCAGATACG.

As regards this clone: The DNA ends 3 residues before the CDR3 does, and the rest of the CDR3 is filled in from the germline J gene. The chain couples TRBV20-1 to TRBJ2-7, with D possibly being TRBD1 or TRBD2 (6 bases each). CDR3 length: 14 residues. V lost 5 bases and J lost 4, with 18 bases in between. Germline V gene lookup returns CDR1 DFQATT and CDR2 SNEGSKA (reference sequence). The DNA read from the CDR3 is TGCAGTGCTCGCGACAGGTCGGAGGGGTACGAG. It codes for CSARDRSEGYE. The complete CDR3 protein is CSARDRSEGYEQYF.

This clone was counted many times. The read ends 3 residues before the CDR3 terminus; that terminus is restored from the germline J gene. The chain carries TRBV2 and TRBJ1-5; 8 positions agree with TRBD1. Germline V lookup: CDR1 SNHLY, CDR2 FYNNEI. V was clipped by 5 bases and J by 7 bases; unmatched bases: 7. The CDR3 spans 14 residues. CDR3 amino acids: CASSYSGGHQPQHF. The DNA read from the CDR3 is TGTGCCAGCAGTTATTCAGGGGGCCACCAGCCC.

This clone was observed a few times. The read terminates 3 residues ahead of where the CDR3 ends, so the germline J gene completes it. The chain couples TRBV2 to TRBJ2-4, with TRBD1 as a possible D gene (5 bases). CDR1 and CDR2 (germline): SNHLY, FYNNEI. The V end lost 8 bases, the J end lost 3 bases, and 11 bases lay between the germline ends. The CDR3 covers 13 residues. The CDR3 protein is CASFQQGKNIQYF. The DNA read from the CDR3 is TGTGCCAGCTTCCAGCAGGGCAAAAACATT.

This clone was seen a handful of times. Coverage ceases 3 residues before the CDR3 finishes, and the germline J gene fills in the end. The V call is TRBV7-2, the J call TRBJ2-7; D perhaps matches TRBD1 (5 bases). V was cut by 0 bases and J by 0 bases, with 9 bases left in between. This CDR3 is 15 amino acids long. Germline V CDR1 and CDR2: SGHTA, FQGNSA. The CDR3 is CASSLAHRSSYEQYF. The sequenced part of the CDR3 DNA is TGTGCCAGCAGCTTAGCCCACAGGAGCTCCTACGAG.

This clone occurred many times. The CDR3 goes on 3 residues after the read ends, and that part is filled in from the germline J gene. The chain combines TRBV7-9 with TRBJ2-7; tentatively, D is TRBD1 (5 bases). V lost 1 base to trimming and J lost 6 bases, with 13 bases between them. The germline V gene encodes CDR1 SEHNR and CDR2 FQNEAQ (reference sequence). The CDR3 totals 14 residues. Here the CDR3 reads CASSLGQGVGEQYF. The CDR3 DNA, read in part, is TGTGCCAGCAGCTTAGGTCAGGGTGTAGGCGAG.

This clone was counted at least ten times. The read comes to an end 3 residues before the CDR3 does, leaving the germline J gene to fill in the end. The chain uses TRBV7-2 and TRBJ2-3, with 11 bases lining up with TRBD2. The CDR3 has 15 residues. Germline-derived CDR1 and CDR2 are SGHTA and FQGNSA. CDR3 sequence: CASSLALAGATAQYF. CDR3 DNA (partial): TGTGCCAGCAGCTTAGCACTAGCGGGAGCCACGGCG.

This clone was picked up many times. CDR3 sequence: CSARDSLQETQYF. Partial CDR3 DNA: TGCAGTGCTAGGGATAGCCTACAAGAGACC. This rearrangement joins TRBV20-1 to TRBJ2-5; unclear D gene. The CDR3 extends 3 residues past the end of the read, so its final part is completed from the germline J gene. Germline-derived CDR1 and CDR2 are DFQATT and SNEGSKA (reference sequence). CDR3 size: 13 residues. The V and J ends lost 3 bases and 2 bases respectively, with 10 bases between them.

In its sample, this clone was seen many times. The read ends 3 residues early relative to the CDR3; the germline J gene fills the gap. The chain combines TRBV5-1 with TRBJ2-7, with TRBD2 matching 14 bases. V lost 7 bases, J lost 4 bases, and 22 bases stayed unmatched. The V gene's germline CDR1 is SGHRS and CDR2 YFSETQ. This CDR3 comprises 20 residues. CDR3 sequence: CASQGTPRTSGRSRYYEQYF. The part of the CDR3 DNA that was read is TGCGCCAGCCAGGGTACTCCACGGACTAGCGGGAGGTCCAGGTATTACGAG. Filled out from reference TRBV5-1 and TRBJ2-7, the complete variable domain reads KAGVTQTPRYLIKTRGQQVTLSCSPISGHRSVSWYQQTPGQGLQFLFEYFSETQRNKGNFPGRFSGRQFSNSRSEMNVSTLELGDSALYLCASQGTPRTSGRSRYYEQYFGPGTRLTVT.

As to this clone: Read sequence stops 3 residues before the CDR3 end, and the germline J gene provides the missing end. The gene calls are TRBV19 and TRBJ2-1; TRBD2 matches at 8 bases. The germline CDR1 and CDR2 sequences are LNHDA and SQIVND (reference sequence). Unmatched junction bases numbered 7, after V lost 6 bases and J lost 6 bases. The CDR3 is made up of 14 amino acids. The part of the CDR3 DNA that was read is TGTGCCAGTAGCAGAGCGGGAGTTTTCAATGAG. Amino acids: CASSRAGVFNE. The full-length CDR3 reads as CASSRAGVFNEQFF.

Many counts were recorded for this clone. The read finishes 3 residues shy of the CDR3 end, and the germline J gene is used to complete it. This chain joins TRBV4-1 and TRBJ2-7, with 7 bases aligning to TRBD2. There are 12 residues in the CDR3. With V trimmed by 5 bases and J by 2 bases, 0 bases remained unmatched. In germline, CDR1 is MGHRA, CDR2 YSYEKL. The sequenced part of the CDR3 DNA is TGCGCCAGCAGCGGGACTACCTACGAG. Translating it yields CASSGTTYE. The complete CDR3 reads CASSGTTYEQYF.

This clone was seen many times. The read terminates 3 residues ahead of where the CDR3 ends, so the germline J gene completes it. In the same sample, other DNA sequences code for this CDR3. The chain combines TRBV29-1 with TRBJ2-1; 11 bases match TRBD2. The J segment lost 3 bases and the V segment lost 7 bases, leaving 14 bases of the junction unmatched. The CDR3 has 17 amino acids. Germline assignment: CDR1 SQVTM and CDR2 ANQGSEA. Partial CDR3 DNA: TGCAGCGCCTTAACCTGGGCTAGCGGGAGGTTCTACAATGAG. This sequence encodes CSALTWASGRFYNE. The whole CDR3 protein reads CSALTWASGRFYNEQFF.

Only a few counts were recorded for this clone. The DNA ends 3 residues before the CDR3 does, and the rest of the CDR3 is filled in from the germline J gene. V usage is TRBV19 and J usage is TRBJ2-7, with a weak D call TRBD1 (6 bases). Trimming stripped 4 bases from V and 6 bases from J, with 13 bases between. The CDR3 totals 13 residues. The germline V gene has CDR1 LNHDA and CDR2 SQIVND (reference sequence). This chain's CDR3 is CASSTSHRVEQYF. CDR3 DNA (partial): TGTGCCAGTAGTACCAGCCACAGGGTCGAG.

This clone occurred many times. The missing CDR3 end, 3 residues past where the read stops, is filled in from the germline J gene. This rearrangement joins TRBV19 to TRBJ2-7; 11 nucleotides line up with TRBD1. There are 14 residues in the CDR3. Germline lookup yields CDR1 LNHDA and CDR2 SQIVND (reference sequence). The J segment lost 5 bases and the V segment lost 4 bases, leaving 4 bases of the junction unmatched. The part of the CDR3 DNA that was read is TGTGCCAGTAGTAGTGAGGACAGGGGGCACGAG. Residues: CASSSEDRGHE. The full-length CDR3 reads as CASSSEDRGHEQYF.

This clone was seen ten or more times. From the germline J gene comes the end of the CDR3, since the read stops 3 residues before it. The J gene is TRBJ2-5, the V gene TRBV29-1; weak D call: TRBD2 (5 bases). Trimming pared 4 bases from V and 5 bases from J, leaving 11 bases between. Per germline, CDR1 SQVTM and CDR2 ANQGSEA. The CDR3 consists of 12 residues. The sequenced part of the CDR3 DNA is TGCAGCGTTGCGGCGGACTGGGAGACC. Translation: CSVAADWET. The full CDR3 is CSVAADWETQYF.

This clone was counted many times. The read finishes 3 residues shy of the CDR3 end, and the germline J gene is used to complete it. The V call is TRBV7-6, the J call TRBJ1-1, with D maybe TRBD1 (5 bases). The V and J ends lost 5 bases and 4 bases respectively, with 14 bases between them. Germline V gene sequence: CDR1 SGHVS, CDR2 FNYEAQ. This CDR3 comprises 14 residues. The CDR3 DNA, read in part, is TGTGCCAGCAGCCCCCCAGGGATGGGCACTGAA. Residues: CASSPPGMGTE. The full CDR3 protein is CASSPPGMGTEAFF.

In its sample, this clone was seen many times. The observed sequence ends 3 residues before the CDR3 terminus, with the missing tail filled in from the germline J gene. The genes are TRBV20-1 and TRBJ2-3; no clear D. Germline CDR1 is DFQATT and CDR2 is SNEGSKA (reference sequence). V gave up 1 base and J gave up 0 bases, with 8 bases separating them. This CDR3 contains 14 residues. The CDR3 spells CSARVGQSTDTQYF. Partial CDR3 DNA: TGCAGTGCTAGAGTTGGCCAGAGCACAGATACG.